This is a list of T cell receptor beta chains from one sample in a study of blood T cell repertoires in COVID-19. Clones were read by immunoSEQ multiplex PCR, and TCRdb kept only the in-frame ones, dropping some. Among 200,000 to 250,000 clones, 65% to 90% were seen once, and the ten largest hold about 4.5%. The sequenced sample was peripheral blood. The receptors originated from a woman in her seventies with acute or convalescent COVID-19. CDR3s leave out the opening cysteine and the closing phenylalanine or tryptophan.

j_call v_call cdr3_aa
TRBJ2-5 TRBV3-1/TRBV3-2 ASSLTGLSGVRAQY
TRBJ1-2 TRBV28 ASSRQGDGYT
TRBJ1-3 TRBV25-1 ASSTPSGGTSGNTIY
TRBJ1-6 TRBV18 ASSPGTGDSPLH
TRBJ2-5 TRBV4-2 ASSQDRRGGIETQY
TRBJ1-4 TRBV27 ASSFSGGWEKLF
TRBJ1-6 TRBV27 ASSRRQGAHSPLH
TRBJ2-7 TRBV5-5 ASSIRGPGAYEQY
TRBJ2-3 TRBV5-6 ASCDSGGEADTQY
TRBJ1-2 TRBV5-1 ASSLMGQDYGYT
TRBJ2-1 TRBV2 ASPLAGGRYEQF
TRBJ2-5 TRBV28 ASTSSGETQY
TRBJ2-4 TRBV3-1/TRBV3-2 ASSQRWIQY
TRBJ1-4 TRBV6-5 ASRDIHFNEKLF
TRBJ2-3 TRBV10-3 AISESETGGTDTQY
TRBJ1-2 TRBV7-9 ASSFKTRGNGYT
TRBJ2-1 TRBV18 ASSPPIGTEKYNEQF
TRBJ1-2 TRBV7-8 ASSLGTWEGYT
TRBJ1-1 TRBV24-1 ATSDSGRPSSEAF
TRBJ1-5 TRBV7-8 ASSLGGNNQPQH
TRBJ1-3 TRBV7-8 ASSSGNSGNTIY
TRBJ2-7 TRBV3-1/TRBV3-2 ASSQIYSDFYEQY
TRBJ1-3 TRBV7-8 ASSLVFGALSGNTIY
TRBJ2-7 TRBV10-1 ASIETEFYEQY
TRBJ2-3 TRBV10-1 ASSDPGQGGHTQY
TRBJ2-7 TRBV12-3/TRBV12-4 ASSLRLREQY
TRBJ1-2 TRBV7-2 ASRSPQDRGPANYGYT
TRBJ1-6 TRBV11-2 ASSLTGDSSYNSPLH
TRBJ1-2 TRBV2 ASSEGRAWANYGYT
TRBJ1-1 TRBV24-1 ATQGGATNTEAF
TRBJ1-2 TRBV5-1 ASSLGDYGYT